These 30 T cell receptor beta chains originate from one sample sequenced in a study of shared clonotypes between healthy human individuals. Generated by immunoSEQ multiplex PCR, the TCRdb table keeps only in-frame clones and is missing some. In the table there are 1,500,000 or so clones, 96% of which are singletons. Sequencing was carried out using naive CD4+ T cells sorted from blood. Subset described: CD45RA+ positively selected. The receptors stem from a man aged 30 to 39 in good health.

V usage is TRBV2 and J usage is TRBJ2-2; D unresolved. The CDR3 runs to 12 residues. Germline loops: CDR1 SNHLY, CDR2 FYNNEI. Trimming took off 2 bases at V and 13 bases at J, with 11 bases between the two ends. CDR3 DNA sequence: TGTGCCAGCAGTGAATGGCCCCTGACGCTGTTTTTT. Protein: CASSEWPLTLFF.

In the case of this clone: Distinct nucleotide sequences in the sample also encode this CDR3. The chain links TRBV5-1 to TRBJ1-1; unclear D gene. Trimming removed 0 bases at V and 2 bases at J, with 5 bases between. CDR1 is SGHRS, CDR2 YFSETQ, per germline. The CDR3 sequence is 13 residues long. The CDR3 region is CASSLGRNTEAFF. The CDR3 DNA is TGCGCCAGCAGCTTGGGACGAAACACTGAAGCTTTCTTT.

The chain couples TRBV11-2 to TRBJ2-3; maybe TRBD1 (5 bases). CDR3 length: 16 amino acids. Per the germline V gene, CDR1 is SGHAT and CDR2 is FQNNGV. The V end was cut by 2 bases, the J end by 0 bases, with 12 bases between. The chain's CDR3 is CASSLNGQGSTDTQYF. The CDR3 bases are TGTGCCAGCAGCTTAAACGGTCAGGGTAGCACAGATACGCAGTATTTT.

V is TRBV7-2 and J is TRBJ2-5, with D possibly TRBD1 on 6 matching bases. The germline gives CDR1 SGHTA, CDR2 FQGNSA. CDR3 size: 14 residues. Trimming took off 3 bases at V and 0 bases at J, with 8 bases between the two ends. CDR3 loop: CASSFGTHQETQYF. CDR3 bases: TGTGCCAGCAGCTTTGGGACACACCAAGAGACCCAGTACTTC.

The CDR3 here is CASSSRQGFAYEQYF. The CDR3 DNA follows: TGCGCCAGCAGCTCCCGACAGGGTTTCGCCTACGAGCAGTACTTC. The V call is TRBV5-1, the J call TRBJ2-7; 7 bases are a match to TRBD1. The V and J ends lost 3 bases and 2 bases, in that order; junction bases with no gene match: 8. Germline V gives CDR1 SGHRS, CDR2 YFSETQ. CDR3 length equals 15 residues. Based on the CDR3 plus reference TRBV5-1 and TRBJ2-7, the full variable domain is KAGVTQTPRYLIKTRGQQVTLSCSPISGHRSVSWYQQTPGQGLQFLFEYFSETQRNKGNFPGRFSGRQFSNSRSEMNVSTLELGDSALYLCASSSRQGFAYEQYFGPGTRLTVT.

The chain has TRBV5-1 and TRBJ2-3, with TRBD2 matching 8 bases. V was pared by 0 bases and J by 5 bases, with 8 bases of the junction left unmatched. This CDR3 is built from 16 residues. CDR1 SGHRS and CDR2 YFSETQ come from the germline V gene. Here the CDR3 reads CASSLDLARGEDTQYF. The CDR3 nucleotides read TGCGCCAGCAGCTTGGATCTAGCGCGGGGGGAAGATACGCAGTATTTT.

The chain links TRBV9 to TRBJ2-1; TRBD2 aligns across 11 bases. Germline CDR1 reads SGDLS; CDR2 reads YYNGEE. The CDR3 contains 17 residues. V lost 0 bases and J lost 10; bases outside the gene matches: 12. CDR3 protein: CASSVDPPSGRLEEQFF. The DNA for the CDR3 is TGTGCCAGCAGCGTAGACCCCCCTAGCGGGAGGCTAGAGGAGCAGTTCTTC.

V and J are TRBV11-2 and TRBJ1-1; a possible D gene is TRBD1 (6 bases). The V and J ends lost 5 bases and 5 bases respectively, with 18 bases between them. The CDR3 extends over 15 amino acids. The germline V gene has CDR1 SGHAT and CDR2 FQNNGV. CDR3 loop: CASSLQLGGRTEAFF. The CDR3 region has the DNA TGTGCCAGCAGCCTACAATTAGGGGGACGAACTGAAGCTTTCTTT.

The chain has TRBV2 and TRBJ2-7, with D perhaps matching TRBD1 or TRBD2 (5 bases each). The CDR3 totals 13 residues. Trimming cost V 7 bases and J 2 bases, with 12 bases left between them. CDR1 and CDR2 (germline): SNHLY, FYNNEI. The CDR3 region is CASTRDHPYEQYF. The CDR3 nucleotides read TGTGCCAGCACACGGGACCACCCCTACGAGCAGTACTTC.

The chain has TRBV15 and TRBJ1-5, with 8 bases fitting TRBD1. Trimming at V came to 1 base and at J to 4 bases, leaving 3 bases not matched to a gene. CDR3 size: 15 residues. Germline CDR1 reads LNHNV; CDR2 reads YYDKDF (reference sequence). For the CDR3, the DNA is TGTGCCACCAGCAGAGCTGACAGGGGTAATCAGCCCCAGCATTTT. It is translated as CATSRADRGNQPQHF.

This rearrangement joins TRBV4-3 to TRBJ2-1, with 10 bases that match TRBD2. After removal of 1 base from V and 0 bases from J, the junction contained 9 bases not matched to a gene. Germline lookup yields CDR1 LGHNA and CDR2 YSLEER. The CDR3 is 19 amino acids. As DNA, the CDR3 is TGCGCCAGCAGCCAAGGACTAGCGGGCTACCAGGACTCCTACAATGAGCAGTTCTTC. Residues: CASSQGLAGYQDSYNEQFF.

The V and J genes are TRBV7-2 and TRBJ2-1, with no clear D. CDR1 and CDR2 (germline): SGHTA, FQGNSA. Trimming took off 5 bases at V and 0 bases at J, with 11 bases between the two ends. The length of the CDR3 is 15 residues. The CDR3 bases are TGTGCCAGCAGCCCCAACCCGGGCTCCTACAATGAGCAGTTCTTC. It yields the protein CASSPNPGSYNEQFF.

The CDR3 loop is CASSSGQGFITGELFF. DNA for the CDR3: TGTGCCAGCAGTTCCGGACAGGGCTTTATCACCGGGGAGCTGTTTTTT. The chain combines TRBV7-3 with TRBJ2-2, with 8 nucleotides matching TRBD1. CDR1 and CDR2 (germline): SGHTA, FQGTGA. This CDR3 spans 16 amino acids. Germline trimming cut 6 bases from V and 4 bases from J; bases unmatched to any gene: 10.

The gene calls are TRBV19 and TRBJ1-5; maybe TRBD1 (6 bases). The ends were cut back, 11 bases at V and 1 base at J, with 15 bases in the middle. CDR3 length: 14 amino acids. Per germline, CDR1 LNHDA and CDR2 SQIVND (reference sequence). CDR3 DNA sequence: TGTGCCGCAAGGGGGGGCCGGAGCAATCAGCCCCAGCATTTT. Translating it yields CAARGGRSNQPQHF.

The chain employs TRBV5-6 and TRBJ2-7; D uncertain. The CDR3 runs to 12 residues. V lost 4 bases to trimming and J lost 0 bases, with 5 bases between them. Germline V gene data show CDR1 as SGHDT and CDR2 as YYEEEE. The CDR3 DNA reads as TGTGCCAGCAGCGTGAGCTCCTACGAGCAGTACTTC. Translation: CASSVSSYEQYF. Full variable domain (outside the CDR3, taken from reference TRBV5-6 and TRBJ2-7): DAGVTQSPTHLIKTRGQQVTLRCSPKSGHDTVSWYQQALGQGPQFIFQYYEEEERQRGNFPDRFSGHQFPNYSSELNVNALLLGDSALYLCASSVSSYEQYFGPGTRLTVT.

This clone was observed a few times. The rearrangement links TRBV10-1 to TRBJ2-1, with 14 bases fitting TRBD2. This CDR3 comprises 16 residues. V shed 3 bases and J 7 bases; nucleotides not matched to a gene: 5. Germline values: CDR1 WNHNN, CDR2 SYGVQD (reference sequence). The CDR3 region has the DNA TGCGCCAGCAGTGACGAAGGGACTAGCGGGAGTAATGAGCAGTTCTTC. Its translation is CASSDEGTSGSNEQFF.

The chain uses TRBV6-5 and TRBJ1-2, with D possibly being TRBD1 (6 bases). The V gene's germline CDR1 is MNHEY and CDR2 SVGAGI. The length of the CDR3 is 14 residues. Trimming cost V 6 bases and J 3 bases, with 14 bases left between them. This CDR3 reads CASSHRASDYGYTF. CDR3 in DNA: TGTGCCAGCAGCCACAGGGCTTCTGACTATGGCTACACCTTC.

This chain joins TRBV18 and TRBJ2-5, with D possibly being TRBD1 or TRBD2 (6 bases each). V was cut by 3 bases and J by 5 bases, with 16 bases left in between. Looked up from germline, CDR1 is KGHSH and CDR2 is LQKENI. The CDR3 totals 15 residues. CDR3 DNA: TGTGCCAGCTCACCCCTAGGGGGGCTCCGGGAGACCCAGTACTTC. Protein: CASSPLGGLRETQYF. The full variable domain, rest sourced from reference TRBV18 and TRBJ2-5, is NAGVMQNPRHLVRRRGQEARLRCSPMKGHSHVYWYRQLPEEGLKFMVYLQKENIIDESGMPKERFSAEFPKEGPSILRIQQVVRGDSAAYFCASSPLGGLRETQYFGPGTRLLVL.

The CDR3 DNA follows: TGTGCCAGCAGCTTATCGTCTAGCGGCGACTACGAGCAGTACTTC. Amino acids: CASSLSSSGDYEQYF. The chain couples TRBV7-3 to TRBJ2-7, with TRBD2 identical over 7 bases. Trimming took 2 bases from V and 3 from J; bases not matched to a gene: 7. The CDR3 consists of 15 residues. Germline CDR1 is SGHTA and CDR2 is FQGTGA.

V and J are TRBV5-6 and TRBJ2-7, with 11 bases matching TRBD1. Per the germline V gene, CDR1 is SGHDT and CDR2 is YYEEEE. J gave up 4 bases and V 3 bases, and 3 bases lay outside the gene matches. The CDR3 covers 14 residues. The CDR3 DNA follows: TGTGCCAGCAGCTATGGGACAGGGGGTTACGAGCAGTACTTC. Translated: CASSYGTGGYEQYF. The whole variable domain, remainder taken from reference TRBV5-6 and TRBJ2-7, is DAGVTQSPTHLIKTRGQQVTLRCSPKSGHDTVSWYQQALGQGPQFIFQYYEEEERQRGNFPDRFSGHQFPNYSSELNVNALLLGDSALYLCASSYGTGGYEQYFGPGTRLTVT.

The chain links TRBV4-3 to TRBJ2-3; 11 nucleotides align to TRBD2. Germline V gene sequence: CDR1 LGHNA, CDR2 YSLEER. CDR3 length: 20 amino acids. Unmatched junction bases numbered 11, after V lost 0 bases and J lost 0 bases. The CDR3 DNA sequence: TGCGCCAGCAGCCAAGATCGGGGCCTAGCGGGAGGAGGGAGCACAGATACGCAGTATTTT. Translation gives CASSQDRGLAGGGSTDTQYF.

The DNA of the CDR3 is TGCAGCGTTTGCGGACTAGCGGGATACCAAGAGACCCAGTACTTC. It specifies CSVCGLAGYQETQYF. The chain couples TRBV29-1 to TRBJ2-5, with 12 bases aligning to TRBD2. J lost 0 bases, V lost 5 bases, and 4 bases had no gene match. There are 15 residues in the CDR3. CDR1 is SQVTM, CDR2 ANQGSEA, per germline.

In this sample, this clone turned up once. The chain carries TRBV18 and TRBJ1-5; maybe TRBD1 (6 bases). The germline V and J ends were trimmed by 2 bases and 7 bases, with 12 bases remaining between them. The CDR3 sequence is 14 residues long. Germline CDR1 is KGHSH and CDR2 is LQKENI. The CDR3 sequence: CASSPSGVNQPQHF. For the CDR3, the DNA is TGTGCCAGCTCACCATCAGGGGTTAACCAGCCCCAGCATTTT.

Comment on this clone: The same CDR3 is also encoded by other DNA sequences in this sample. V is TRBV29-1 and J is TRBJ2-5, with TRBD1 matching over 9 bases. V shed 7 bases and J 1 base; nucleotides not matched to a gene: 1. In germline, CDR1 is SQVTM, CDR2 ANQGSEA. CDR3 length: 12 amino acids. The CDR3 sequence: CSATGGQETQYF. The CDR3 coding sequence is TGCAGCGCGACAGGGGGCCAAGAGACCCAGTACTTC.

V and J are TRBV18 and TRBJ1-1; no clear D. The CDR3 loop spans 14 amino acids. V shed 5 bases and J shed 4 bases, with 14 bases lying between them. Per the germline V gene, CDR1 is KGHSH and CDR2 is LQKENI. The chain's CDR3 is CASSEESRVTEAFF. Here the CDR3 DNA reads TGTGCCAGCTCAGAGGAAAGCCGGGTCACTGAAGCTTTCTTT. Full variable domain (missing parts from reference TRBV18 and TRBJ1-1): NAGVMQNPRHLVRRRGQEARLRCSPMKGHSHVYWYRQLPEEGLKFMVYLQKENIIDESGMPKERFSAEFPKEGPSILRIQQVVRGDSAAYFCASSEESRVTEAFFGQGTRLTVV.

The CDR3: CASSTTSGANVLTF. The DNA of the CDR3 is TGTGCCAGTAGTACAACCTCTGGGGCCAACGTCCTGACTTTC. This chain connects TRBV19 to TRBJ2-6, with D hard to call. CDR1 and CDR2 from the germline V gene are LNHDA and SQIVND (reference sequence). The V gene lost 4 bases and the J gene lost 0 bases, with 4 bases spanning the gap. This CDR3 comprises 14 residues.

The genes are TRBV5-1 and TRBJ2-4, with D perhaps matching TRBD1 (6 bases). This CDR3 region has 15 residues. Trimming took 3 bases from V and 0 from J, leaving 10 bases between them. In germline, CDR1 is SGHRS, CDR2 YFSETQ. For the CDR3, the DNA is TGCGCCAGCAGCTCGGACAGTTTAGCCAAAAACATTCAGTACTTC. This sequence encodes CASSSDSLAKNIQYF. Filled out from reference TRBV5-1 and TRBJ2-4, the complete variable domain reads KAGVTQTPRYLIKTRGQQVTLSCSPISGHRSVSWYQQTPGQGLQFLFEYFSETQRNKGNFPGRFSGRQFSNSRSEMNVSTLELGDSALYLCASSSDSLAKNIQYFGAGTRLSVL.

CDR3: CASSLQRARRETQYF. Here the CDR3 DNA reads TGTGCCAGCAGCCTACAAAGGGCCAGGAGGGAGACCCAGTACTTC. The chain combines TRBV7-2 with TRBJ2-5, with D possibly being TRBD2 (5 bases). V lost 5 bases, J lost 5 bases, and 18 bases lay in between. From germline, CDR1 is SGHTA and CDR2 FQGNSA. This CDR3 has 15 amino acids.

The chain's CDR3 is CASSSRWGQTNTGELFF. The CDR3 DNA is TGTGCCAGCAGCTCACGTTGGGGACAAACGAACACCGGGGAGCTGTTTTTT. The chain has TRBV7-8 and TRBJ2-2; D possibly corresponds to TRBD1 (6 bases). V lost 4 bases and J lost 0, with 15 bases in between. From germline, CDR1 is SGHVS and CDR2 FQNEAQ. This CDR3 region has 17 residues.

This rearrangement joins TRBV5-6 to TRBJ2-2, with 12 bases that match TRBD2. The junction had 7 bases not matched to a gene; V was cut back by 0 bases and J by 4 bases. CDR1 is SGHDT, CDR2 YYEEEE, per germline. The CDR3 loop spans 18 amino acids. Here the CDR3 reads CASSLGLAGVWSTGELFF. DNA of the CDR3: TGTGCCAGCAGCTTGGGACTAGCGGGGGTATGGAGCACCGGGGAGCTGTTTTTT.